Listed below are T cell receptor beta chains from one sample, sequenced in a study of early T cells in non-severe SARS-CoV-2 infection. From the 5' RACE reads, TCRdb called clonotypes with MiXCR, one entry per CDR3 protein. Found here are approximately 58,000 distinct CDR3 sequences, around a tenth of them singletons; the top ten hold more than 8.5%. Sequencing was carried out using whole blood. These TCRs come from an adult who was a healthcare worker with PCR-confirmed SARS-CoV-2 infection or an uninfected control (not recorded which). Both conserved end residues are part of each CDR3.

j_gene,v_gene,len,CDR3aa
TRBJ1-1,TRBV29-1,11,CSVQENTEAFF
TRBJ1-4,TRBV10-3,13,CAISVNWDNRVFF
TRBJ1-1,TRBV7-8,15,CASSLRTGWNTEAFF
TRBJ2-3,TRBV5-1,14,CASSLDRSTDTQYF
TRBJ2-7,TRBV6-5,14,CASSYGGGTYEQYF
TRBJ2-3,TRBV9,16,CASSLTGGQTADTQYF
TRBJ1-1,TRBV18,16,CASSPRVQAQGTEAFF
TRBJ1-1,TRBV14,16,CASSQVQLPTGTEAFF
TRBJ1-1,TRBV14,14,CASSQEGSMTEAFF
TRBJ2-1,TRBV30,13,CAWSGSSYNEQFF
TRBJ2-1,TRBV7-2,13,CASSLNGRQGGFF
TRBJ2-7,TRBV28,12,CASSFTGAEQYF
TRBJ2-7,TRBV20-1,16,CSARDRTAGAYYEQYF
TRBJ2-7,TRBV28,13,CASRGTPSYEQYF
TRBJ2-2,TRBV20-1,16,CSARARSLARTGELFF
TRBJ1-4,TRBV7-9,15,CASSPVRGTNEKLFF
TRBJ2-3,TRBV7-8,15,CASSPNRGATDTQYF
TRBJ2-7,TRBV28,14,CASSGGLDSYEQYF
TRBJ2-5,TRBV5-1,16,CASSLTGGAVQETQYF
TRBJ1-6,TRBV2,12,CASSEAPSPLHF
TRBJ2-3,TRBV24-1,15,CATSDRGHGTDTQYF
TRBJ2-6,TRBV3-1,19,CASSQDNQRPDSGANVLTF
TRBJ2-1,TRBV11-2,15,CASSLGSAGYNEQFF
TRBJ1-4,TRBV7-9,13,CASKPGLGMKLFF
TRBJ1-3,TRBV29-1,14,CSVGTREKGNTIYF